This T cell receptor (beta chain) was documented in a study of blood T cell repertoires in COVID-19. Original processing notes: Reference gene primer amplification gave estimated nucleated cell counts. TCRdb keeps only in-frame clones here, not all; method: immunoSEQ multiplex PCR. That table is the source of V, J and clone size, and D and trimming were worked out from the DNA. The sample yields 100,000 to 150,000 clones, 86% seen once. CDR3 length: 15 residues. Germline V gene data show CDR1 as MDHEN and CDR2 as SYDVKM. J was trimmed by 2 bases and V by 5 bases; bases with no gene match: 8. This clone has only one observation.

The chain links TRBV28 to TRBJ2-7; 8 nucleotides match TRBD2. Material for sequencing was peripheral blood. The source is a human donor in a cohort sampled during active COVID-19. CDR3 coding DNA: TGTGCCAGCAGTACCCCCGGGGGGGCCCCCTACGAGCAGTACTTC. The encoded protein is CASSTPGGAPYEQYF.